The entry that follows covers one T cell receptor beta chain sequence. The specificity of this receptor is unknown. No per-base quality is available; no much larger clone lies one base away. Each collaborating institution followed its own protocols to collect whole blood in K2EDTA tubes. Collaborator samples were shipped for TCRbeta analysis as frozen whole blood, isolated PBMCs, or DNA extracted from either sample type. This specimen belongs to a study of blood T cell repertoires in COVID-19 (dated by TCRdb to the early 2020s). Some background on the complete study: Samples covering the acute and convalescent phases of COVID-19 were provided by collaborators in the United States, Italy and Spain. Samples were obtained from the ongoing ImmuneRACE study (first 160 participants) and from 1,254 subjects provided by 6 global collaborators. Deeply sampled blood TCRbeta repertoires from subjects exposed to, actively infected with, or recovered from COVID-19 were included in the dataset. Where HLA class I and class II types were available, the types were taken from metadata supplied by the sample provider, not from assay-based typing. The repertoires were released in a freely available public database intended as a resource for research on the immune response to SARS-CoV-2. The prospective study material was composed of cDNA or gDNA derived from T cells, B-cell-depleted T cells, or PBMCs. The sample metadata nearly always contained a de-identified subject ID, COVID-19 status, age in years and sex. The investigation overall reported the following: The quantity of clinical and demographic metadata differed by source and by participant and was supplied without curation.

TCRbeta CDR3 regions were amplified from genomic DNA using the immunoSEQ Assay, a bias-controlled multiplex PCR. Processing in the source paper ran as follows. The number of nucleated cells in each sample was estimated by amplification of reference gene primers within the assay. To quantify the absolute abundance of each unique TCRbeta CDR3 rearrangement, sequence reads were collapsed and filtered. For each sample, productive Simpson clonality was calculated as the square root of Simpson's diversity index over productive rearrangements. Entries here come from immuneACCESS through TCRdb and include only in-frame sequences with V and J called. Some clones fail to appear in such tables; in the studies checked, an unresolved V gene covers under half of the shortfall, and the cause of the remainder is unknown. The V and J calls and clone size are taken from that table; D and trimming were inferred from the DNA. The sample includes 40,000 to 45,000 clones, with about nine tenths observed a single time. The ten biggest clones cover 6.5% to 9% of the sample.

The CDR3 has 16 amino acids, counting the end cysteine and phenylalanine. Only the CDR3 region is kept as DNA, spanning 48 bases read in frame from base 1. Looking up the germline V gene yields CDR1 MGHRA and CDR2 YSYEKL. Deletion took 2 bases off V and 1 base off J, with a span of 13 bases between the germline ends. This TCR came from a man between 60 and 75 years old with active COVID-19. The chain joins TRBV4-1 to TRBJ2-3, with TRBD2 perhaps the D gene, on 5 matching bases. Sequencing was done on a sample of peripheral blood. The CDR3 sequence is CASSQPDYGGTDTQYF. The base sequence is TGCGCCAGCAGCCAACCAGACTATGGTGGCACAGATACGCAGTATTTT.